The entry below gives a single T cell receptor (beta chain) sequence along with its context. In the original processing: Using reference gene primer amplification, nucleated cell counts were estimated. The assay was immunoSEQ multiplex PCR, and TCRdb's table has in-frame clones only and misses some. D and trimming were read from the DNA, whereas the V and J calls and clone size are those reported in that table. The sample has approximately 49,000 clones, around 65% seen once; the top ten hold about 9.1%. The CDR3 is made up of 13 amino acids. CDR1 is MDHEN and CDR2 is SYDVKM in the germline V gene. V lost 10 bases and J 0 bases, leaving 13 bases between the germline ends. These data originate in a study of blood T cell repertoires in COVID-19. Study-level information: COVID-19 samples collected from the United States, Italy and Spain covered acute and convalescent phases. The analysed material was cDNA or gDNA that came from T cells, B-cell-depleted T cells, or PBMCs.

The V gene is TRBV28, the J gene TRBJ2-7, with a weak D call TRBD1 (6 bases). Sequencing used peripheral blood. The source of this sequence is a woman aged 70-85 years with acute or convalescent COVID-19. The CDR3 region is CATLGASSYEQYF. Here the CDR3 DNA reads TGTGCCACCCTGGGGGCTTCCTCCTACGAGCAGTACTTC.